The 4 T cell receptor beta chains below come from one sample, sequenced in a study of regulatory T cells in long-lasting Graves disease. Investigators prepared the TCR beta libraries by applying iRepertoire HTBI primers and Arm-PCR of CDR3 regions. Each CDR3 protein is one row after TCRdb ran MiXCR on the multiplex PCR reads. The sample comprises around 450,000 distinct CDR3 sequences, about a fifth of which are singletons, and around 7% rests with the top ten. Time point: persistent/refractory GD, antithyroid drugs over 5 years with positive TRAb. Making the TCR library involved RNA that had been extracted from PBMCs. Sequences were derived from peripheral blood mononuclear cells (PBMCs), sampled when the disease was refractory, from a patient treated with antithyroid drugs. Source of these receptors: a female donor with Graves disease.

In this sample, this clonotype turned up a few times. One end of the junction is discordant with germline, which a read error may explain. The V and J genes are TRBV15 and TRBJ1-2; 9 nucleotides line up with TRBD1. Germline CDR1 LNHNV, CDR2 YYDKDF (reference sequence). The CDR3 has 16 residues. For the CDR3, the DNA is TGTGCCACCAGCAGAGATGGGACAGGGCCGACTGATGGCTGCACCTTC. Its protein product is CATSRDGTGPTDGCTF.

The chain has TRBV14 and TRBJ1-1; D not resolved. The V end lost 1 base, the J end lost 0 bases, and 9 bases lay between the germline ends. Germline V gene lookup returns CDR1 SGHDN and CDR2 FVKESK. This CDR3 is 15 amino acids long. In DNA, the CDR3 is TGTGCCAGCAGCCAAGTAGGTGGGGTGAACACTGAAGCTTTCTTT. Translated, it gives CASSQVGGVNTEAFF.

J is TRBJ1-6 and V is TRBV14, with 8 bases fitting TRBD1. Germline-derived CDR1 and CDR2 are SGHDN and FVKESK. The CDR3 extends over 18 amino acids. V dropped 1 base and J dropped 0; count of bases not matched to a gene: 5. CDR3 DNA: TGTGCCAGCAGCCAAGTCCAGGGGGCGAGCTCCTATAATTCACCCCTCCACTTT. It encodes CASSQVQGASSYNSPLHF.

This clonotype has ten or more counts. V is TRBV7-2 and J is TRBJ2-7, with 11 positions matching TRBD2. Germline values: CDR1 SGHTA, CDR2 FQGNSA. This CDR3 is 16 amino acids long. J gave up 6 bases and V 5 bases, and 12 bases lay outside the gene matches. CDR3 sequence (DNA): TGTGCCAGCAGCCCTATATATGCTAGCGGGGGGCTCGAGCAGTACTTC. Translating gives CASSPIYASGGLEQYF.